This TCR beta chain was retrieved from a study of CD8 T cells in ankylosing spondylitis. Study findings and constraints: Certain motif variants had earlier appeared in reactive arthritis synovial fluid and blood. Clones linked to disease were reported to show significant enrichment in matched ankylosing spondylitis synovial fluid. Several highly homologous variants formed a TCR beta motif that appeared characteristic of ankylosing spondylitis blood. Researchers report that disease-linked clones proved CD8+ and relatively rare in peripheral blood.

The CDR3 length is 14 residues. CDR1 and CDR2 from the germline V gene are SGHRS and YFSETQ. J was trimmed by 5 bases and V by 5 bases; bases with no gene match: 6. Making use of molecular barcodes, quantitative 5'-RACE generated TCR beta libraries. TCRdb re-called the 5' RACE reads through MiXCR, storing one row per CDR3 protein. The data contain more than 650,000 distinct CDR3 sequences, 12% of them singletons. To note about this clonotype: Its specificity is not known.

The clonotype comes from a male donor with ankylosing spondylitis. V and J are TRBV5-1 and TRBJ2-2; 7 bases map to TRBD1. The specimen was blood, either unsorted or a sorted T cell fraction (not recorded which). The DNA for the CDR3 is TGCGCCAGCAGGAGACAGGGATGGACCGGGGAGCTGTTTTTT. Its protein product is CASRRQGWTGELFF.